This T cell receptor (beta chain) was recovered during a study of control samples from healthy donors and cancer patients. The table came from immunoSEQ multiplex PCR; TCRdb's copy has only in-frame clones and leaves some out. The table shows 170,000 or so clones, with 94% occurring only once. The source is a middle-aged woman in good health. Material for sequencing was blood.

CDR3 DNA: TGTGCCGGGGGACAGATCTCCTACGAGCAGTACTTC. Encoded protein: CAGGQISYEQYF. The chain has TRBV6-5 and TRBJ2-7, with 7 bases matching TRBD1. There are 12 residues in the CDR3. The junction had 4 bases not matched to a gene; V was cut back by 11 bases and J by 0 bases. Germline assignment: CDR1 MNHEY and CDR2 SVGAGI.